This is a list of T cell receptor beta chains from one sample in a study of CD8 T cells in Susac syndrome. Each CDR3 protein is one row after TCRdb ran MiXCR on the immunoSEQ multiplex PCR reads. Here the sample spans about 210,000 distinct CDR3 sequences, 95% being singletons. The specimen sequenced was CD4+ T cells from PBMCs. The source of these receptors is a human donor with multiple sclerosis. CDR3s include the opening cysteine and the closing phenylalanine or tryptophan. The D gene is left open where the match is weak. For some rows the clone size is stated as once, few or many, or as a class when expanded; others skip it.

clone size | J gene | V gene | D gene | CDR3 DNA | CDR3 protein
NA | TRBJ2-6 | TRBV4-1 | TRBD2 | TGCGCCAGCAGCCAAGATTCGAATAGCGGGAGCTCTGGGGCCAACGTCCTGACTTTC | CASSQDSNSGSSGANVLTF
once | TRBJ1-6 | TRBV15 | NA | TGTGCCACCAGCAGAGAGTCAGGCCAATCACCCCTCCACTTT | CATSRESGQSPLHF
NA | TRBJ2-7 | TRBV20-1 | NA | TGCAGTGCTAGAAGGAGCGGGACAGGTCCCTACGAGCAGTACTTC | CSARRSGTGPYEQYF
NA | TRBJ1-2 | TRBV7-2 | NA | TGTGCCAGCAGCCCGGGGTCCGGGCCCTCCTATGGCTACACCTTC | CASSPGSGPSYGYTF
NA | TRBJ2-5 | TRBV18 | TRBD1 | TGTGCCAGCTCACGGGACAGGTTAATGGAGACCCAGTACTTC | CASSRDRLMETQYF
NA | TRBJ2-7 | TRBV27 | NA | TGTGCCAGCAGTTTAACTAGTTTAGGCAGAGACGAGCAGTACTTC | CASSLTSLGRDEQYF
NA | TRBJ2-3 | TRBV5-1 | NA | TGCGCCAGCAGCTTGGATCTATCCTGGACGGCGGATACGCAGTATTTT | CASSLDLSWTADTQYF
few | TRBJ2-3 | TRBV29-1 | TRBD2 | TGCAGCGTAGGACTAGGATCAGATACGCAGTATTTT | CSVGLGSDTQYF
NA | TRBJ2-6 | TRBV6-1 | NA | TGTGCCAGCAGAGGACGTAAGCTTGGGGCCAACGTCCTGACTTTC | CASRGRKLGANVLTF
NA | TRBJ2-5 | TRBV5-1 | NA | TGCGCCAGCAGCTTGGGTAGCGCAGAGACCCAGTACTTC | CASSLGSAETQYF
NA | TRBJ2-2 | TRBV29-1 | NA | TGCAGCGTCACGGGGGCGCGGAACACCGGGGAGCTGTTTTTT | CSVTGARNTGELFF
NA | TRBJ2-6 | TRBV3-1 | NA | TGTGCCAGCAGCCGGGCAGCTGGGGCCAACGTCCTGACTTTC | CASSRAAGANVLTF
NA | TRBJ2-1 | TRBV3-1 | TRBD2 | TGTGCCAGCAGCCAAGAGAGGGGCGGGAGGGCCTCCTACAATGAGCAGTTCTTC | CASSQERGGRASYNEQFF
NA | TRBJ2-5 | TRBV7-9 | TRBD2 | TGTGCCAGCAACTCCGGGCGAAGCGGGAGGGGGACCCAGTACTTC | CASNSGRSGRGTQYF
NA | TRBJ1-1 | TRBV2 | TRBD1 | TGTGCCAGCGGGCAGGGGGTCACCACTGAAGCTTTCTTT | CASGQGVTTEAFF
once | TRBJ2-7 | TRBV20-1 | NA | TGCAGTGCTAGACCCCCCAACAGGCCGTACGAGCAGTACTTC | CSARPPNRPYEQYF
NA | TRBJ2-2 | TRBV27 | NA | TGTGCCAGCAGTTTGGAAGGGTCTTTCGTTCGGGGCTCCGGGGAGCTGTTTTTT | CASSLEGSFVRGSGELFF
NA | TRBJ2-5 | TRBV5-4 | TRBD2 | TGTGCCAGCAGCGCTAGCGGGGTAGAGACCCAGTACTTC | CASSASGVETQYF
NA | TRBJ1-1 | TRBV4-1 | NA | TGCGCCAGCAGCCCCCACGGGGCCGCAACGAACACTGAAGCTTTCTTT | CASSPHGAATNTEAFF
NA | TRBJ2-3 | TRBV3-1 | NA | TGTGCCAGCAGCCAAGTTGGGGATGGCACAGATACGCAGTATTTT | CASSQVGDGTDTQYF
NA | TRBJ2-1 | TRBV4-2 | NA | TGTGCCAGCAGCGTAGCGGCGGGCTCAGGGCAGTTCTTC | CASSVAAGSGQFF